Below, 16 T cell receptor beta chains from the same sample are listed, as sequenced in a study of blood T cells in healthy people across ages. Primed by a sample-barcoded 5' primer and a J-beta primer mix, a second PCR proceeded for 7 to 11 cycles. TCRdb re-derived calls from the 5' RACE reads in MiXCR, one entry per CDR3 protein. The sample has some 710,000 distinct CDR3 sequences, approximately 21% seen once. The sequencing sample was made of blood. All receptors derive from a man aged 70-80 years in good health.

This clonotype was observed a handful of times. J is TRBJ2-5 and V is TRBV25-1, with a possible D match to TRBD1 (5 bases). V was pared by 1 base and J by 4 bases, with 10 bases between. Looked up from germline, CDR1 is MGHDK and CDR2 is SYGVNS. This CDR3 has 14 amino acids. The CDR3 DNA reads as TGTGCCAGCAGTGAATTTGCAGGGATAGAGACCCAGTACTTC. Its translation is CASSEFAGIETQYF. The whole variable domain, filled in from reference TRBV25-1 and TRBJ2-5, reads EADIYQTPRYLVIGTGKKITLECSQTMGHDKMYWYQQDPGMELHLIHYSYGVNSTEKGDLSSESTVSRIRTEHFPLTLESARPSHTSQYLCASSEFAGIETQYFGPGTRLLVL.

V is TRBV6-5 and J is TRBJ2-5, with D possibly being TRBD2 (6 bases). In germline, CDR1 is MNHEY, CDR2 SVGAGI. Trimming took 6 bases from V and 1 from J, leaving 12 bases between them. This CDR3 is built from 14 residues. The CDR3 nucleotides read TGTGCCAGCAGACCCGGAGGGTCCCAAGAGACCCAGTACTTC. Amino acids: CASRPGGSQETQYF.

This chain connects TRBV28 to TRBJ1-3; D ambiguous. The CDR3 is made up of 16 amino acids. Germline lookup yields CDR1 MDHEN and CDR2 SYDVKM. Trimming shortened V by 2 bases and J by 0 bases, and 11 bases separated the two germline ends. CDR3 nucleotides: TGTGCCAGCAGTTTAATCGGGTACCGCTCTGGAAACACCATATATTTT. It translates to CASSLIGYRSGNTIYF.

The CDR3 spells CASSPYRDRAEKLFF. The CDR3, as DNA: TGTGCCAGCAGTCCCTACCGGGACAGGGCTGAAAAACTGTTTTTT. The chain employs TRBV28 and TRBJ1-4; 9 bases line up with TRBD1. CDR1 is MDHEN, CDR2 SYDVKM, per germline. The CDR3 runs to 15 residues. With V trimmed by 5 bases and J by 7 bases, 8 bases remained unmatched.

In its sample, this clonotype was seen a few times. This rearrangement joins TRBV6-6 to TRBJ1-3; TRBD1 matches 7 bases. V trimming: 6 bases; J trimming: 0 bases; junction bases outside the gene matches: 8. The germline V gene encodes CDR1 MNHNY and CDR2 SVGAGI (reference sequence). This CDR3 comprises 16 residues. DNA of the CDR3: TGTGCCAGCAGGCCGGACAGGCGATACTCTGGAAACACCATATATTTT. Translating gives CASRPDRRYSGNTIYF.

This rearrangement joins TRBV7-2 to TRBJ1-4; D unclear. V gave up 5 bases and J gave up 5 bases, with 12 bases separating them. Germline CDR1 reads SGHTA; CDR2 reads FQGNSA. This CDR3 has 14 amino acids. Here the CDR3 reads CASSPDPLNEKLFF. DNA of the CDR3: TGTGCCAGCAGCCCCGACCCTCTAAATGAAAAACTGTTTTTT.

The chain employs TRBV20-1 and TRBJ2-5; TRBD1 matches at 8 bases. The J segment lost 5 bases and the V segment lost 3 bases, leaving 5 bases of the junction unmatched. Looked up from germline, CDR1 is DFQATT and CDR2 is SNEGSKA (reference sequence). The CDR3 covers 13 residues. This chain's CDR3 is CSARDRAGETQYF. The DNA for the CDR3 is TGCAGTGCTAGGGACAGGGCGGGTGAGACCCAGTACTTC.

The chain employs TRBV21-1 and TRBJ1-2. TRBV21-1 counts as a pseudogene. The CDR3 totals 13 residues. CDR3 coding DNA: TGTGCCAGCAGCAAAGTTGACAACTATGGCTACACCTTC. It is translated as CASSKVDNYGYTF.

The V and J genes are TRBV4-1 and TRBJ1-5; no firm D call. CDR3 length: 14 residues. V gave up 0 bases and J gave up 2 bases, with 5 bases separating them. CDR1 MGHRA and CDR2 YSYEKL come from the germline V gene. As DNA, the CDR3 is TGCGCCAGCAGCCAAGAACGGGGCAATCAGCCCCAGCATTTT. This sequence encodes CASSQERGNQPQHF.

The chain has TRBV12-3 or TRBV12-4 and TRBJ1-1; no firm D call. The ends were cut back, 3 bases at V and 7 bases at J, with 6 bases in the middle. The CDR3 is made up of 11 amino acids. For the CDR3, the DNA is TGTGCCAGCAGTTTTTTTGATGAAGCTTTCTTT. Its translation: CASSFFDEAFF.

This clonotype was observed a single time. This chain connects TRBV7-8 to TRBJ2-3; 10 bases fit TRBD2. V lost 0 bases, J lost 4 bases, and 4 bases stayed unmatched. Germline V gene data show CDR1 as SGHVS and CDR2 as FQNEAQ. This CDR3 has 16 amino acids. The CDR3 coding sequence is TGTGCCAGCAGCTTAGCGCTAGCGGGAGCTGCAGATACGCAGTATTTT. Translating gives CASSLALAGAADTQYF.

This clonotype was detected a few times. The V gene is TRBV27, the J gene TRBJ2-1; tentatively, D is TRBD1 or TRBD2 (5 bases each). V gave up 3 bases and J gave up 7 bases, with 16 bases separating them. This CDR3 has 15 amino acids. CDR1 and CDR2 (germline): MNHEY, SMNVEV (reference sequence). CDR3 amino acids: CASSLGTSDFNEQFF. In DNA form, the CDR3 reads TGTGCCAGCAGTTTGGGGACCTCGGACTTTAATGAGCAGTTCTTC.

The chain has TRBV28 and TRBJ1-2; a weak D match, TRBD1 (5 bases). V lost 2 bases, J lost 6 bases, and 28 bases lay in between. CDR1 and CDR2 from the germline V gene are MDHEN and SYDVKM. This CDR3 is built from 19 residues. This CDR3 reads CASSLESPGQRTWGHGYTF. CDR3 bases: TGTGCCAGCAGTTTAGAGAGCCCGGGTCAACGGACATGGGGTCATGGCTACACCTTC.

This clonotype was observed a few times. This chain uses TRBV10-3 with TRBJ1-2; D call uncertain. V was clipped by 0 bases and J by 4 bases, with 6 bases between them. The CDR3 is made up of 13 amino acids. CDR1 ENHRY and CDR2 SYGVKD come from the germline V gene. The CDR3 DNA follows: TGTGCCATCAGTGAGTCGAGTATCTATGGCTACACCTTC. Its translation is CAISESSIYGYTF.

The chain combines TRBV7-9 with TRBJ2-3; D is ambiguous. The CDR3 sequence is 14 residues long. Germline assignment: CDR1 SEHNR and CDR2 FQNEAQ (reference sequence). The ends were cut back, 3 bases at V and 2 bases at J, with 9 bases in the middle. This chain's CDR3 is CASSFASTTDTQYF. Here the CDR3 DNA reads TGTGCCAGCAGCTTCGCCTCAACCACAGATACGCAGTATTTT.

CDR3 loop: CSVEAVNPTGPIYGYTF. As DNA, the CDR3 is TGCAGCGTTGAAGCCGTGAACCCGACAGGCCCTATCTATGGCTACACCTTC. J is TRBJ1-2 and V is TRBV29-1; possible D gene TRBD1, 6 bases. The CDR3 totals 17 residues. CDR1 is SQVTM and CDR2 is ANQGSEA in the germline V gene. Deletions cut 1 base from V and 4 bases from J, with 22 bases between.